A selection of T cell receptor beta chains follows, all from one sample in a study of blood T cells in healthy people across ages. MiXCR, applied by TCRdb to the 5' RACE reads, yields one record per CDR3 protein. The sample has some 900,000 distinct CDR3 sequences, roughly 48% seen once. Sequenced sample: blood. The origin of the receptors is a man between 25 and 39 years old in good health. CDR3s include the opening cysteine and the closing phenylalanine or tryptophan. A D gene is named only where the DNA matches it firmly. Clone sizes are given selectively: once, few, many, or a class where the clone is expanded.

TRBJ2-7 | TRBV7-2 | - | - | CASSVNRGGEQYF | TGTGCCAGCAGCGTAAACAGGGGAGGCGAGCAGTACTTC
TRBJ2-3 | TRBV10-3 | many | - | CAISESGTDTQYF | TGTGCCATCAGTGAGTCGGGCACAGATACGCAGTATTTT
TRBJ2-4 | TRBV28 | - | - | CASSLNGITKNIQYF | TGTGCCAGCAGTTTAAACGGGATTACCAAAAACATTCAGTACTTC
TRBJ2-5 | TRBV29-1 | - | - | CSVAHRSGETQYF | TGCAGCGTTGCCCATCGGAGTGGGGAGACCCAGTACTTC
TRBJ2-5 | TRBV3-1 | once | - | CASSQDAQGKETQYF | TGTGCCAGCAGCCAAGATGCCCAGGGAAAAGAGACCCAGTACTTC
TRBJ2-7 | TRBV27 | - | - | CASSPGRASYEQYF | TGTGCCAGCAGCCCGGGACGGGCCTCCTACGAGCAGTACTTC
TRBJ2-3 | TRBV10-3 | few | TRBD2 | CAISDGSGGRGDTQYF | TGTGCCATCAGTGATGGTAGCGGGGGGCGAGGAGATACGCAGTATTTT
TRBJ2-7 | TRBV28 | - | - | CASSFGSLTYEQYF | TGTGCCAGCAGTTTTGGCAGCTTAACCTACGAGCAGTACTTC
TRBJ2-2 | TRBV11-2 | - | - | CASSLSLGQSTGELFF | TGTGCCAGCAGCTTGTCTTTGGGGCAGAGCACCGGGGAGCTGTTTTTT
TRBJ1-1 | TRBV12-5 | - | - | CASGSDGGTEAFF | TGTGCTAGTGGTTCCGATGGGGGCACTGAAGCTTTCTTT
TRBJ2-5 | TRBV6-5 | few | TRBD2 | CASSYSTSGGAHSTQYF | TGTGCCAGCAGTTACTCCACTAGCGGGGGGGCCCACAGCACCCAGTACTTC
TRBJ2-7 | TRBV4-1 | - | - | CASSQGTSPIYEQYF | TGCGCCAGCAGCCAAGGTACTAGCCCCATCTACGAGCAGTACTTC
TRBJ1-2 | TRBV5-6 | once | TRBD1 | CASSLTGTGPYGYTF | TGTGCCAGCAGCTTGACCGGGACAGGGCCCTATGGCTACACCTTC
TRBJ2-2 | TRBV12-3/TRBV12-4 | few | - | CASSPDTTASTGELFF | TGTGCCAGCAGTCCGGACACCACGGCATCCACCGGGGAGCTGTTTTTT
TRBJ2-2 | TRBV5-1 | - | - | CASSLQLLGGLNTGELFF | TGCGCCAGCAGCTTACAACTTCTGGGGGGTCTGAACACCGGGGAGCTGTTTTTT
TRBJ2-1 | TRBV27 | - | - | CASSLSIDNEQFF | TGTGCCAGCAGTTTATCGATCGACAATGAGCAGTTCTTC
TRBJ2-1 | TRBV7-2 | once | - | CASSSLRGNEQFF | TGTGCCAGCAGCTCGCTTCGGGGGAATGAGCAGTTCTTC
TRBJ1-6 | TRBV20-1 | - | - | CSAREGNSPLHF | TGCAGTGCTAGAGAGGGTAATTCACCCCTCCACTTT
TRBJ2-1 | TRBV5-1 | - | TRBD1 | CASSWGPGDSEQFF | TGCGCCAGCAGCTGGGGGCCAGGGGACAGTGAGCAGTTCTTC
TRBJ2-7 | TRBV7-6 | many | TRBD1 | CASSRGTELSYEQYF | TGTGCCAGCAGCCGAGGGACAGAACTTTCCTACGAGCAGTACTTC
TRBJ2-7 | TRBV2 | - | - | CASSEAHGASYEQYF | TGTGCCAGCAGTGAAGCCCACGGGGCCTCCTACGAGCAGTACTTC
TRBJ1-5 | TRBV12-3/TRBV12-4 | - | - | CASTRGDQPQHF | TGTGCCAGCACCCGGGGCGATCAGCCCCAGCATTTT
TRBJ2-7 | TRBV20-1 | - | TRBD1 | CSARSGQGAYEQYF | TGCAGTGCTAGATCAGGACAGGGGGCCTACGAGCAGTACTTC
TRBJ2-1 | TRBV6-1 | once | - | CASSETVGSFYSEQFF | TGTGCCAGCAGTGAAACCGTTGGCAGCTTTTACAGTGAGCAGTTCTTC
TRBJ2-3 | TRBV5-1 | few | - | CASSGGAQTDTQYF | TGCGCCAGCAGCGGGGGGGCGCAAACAGATACGCAGTATTTT
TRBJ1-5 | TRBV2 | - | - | CASSERGDIGQPQHF | TGTGCCAGCAGTGAACGGGGGGACATAGGTCAGCCCCAGCATTTT
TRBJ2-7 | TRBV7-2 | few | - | CASSLPGLYEQYF | TGTGCCAGCAGCTTACCAGGATTATACGAGCAGTACTTC